In its sample, the clone carrying this TCR beta chain was seen a few times. CDR1 SEHNR and CDR2 FQNEAQ come from the germline V gene (reference sequence). Trimming took off 1 base at V and 3 bases at J, with 4 bases between the two ends. CDR3 length equals 12 residues. This sample is part of a study of identical twins. One entry per CDR3 protein results from TCRdb running MiXCR on the 5' RACE reads. The sample has around 220,000 distinct CDR3 sequences; more than 13% are singletons. This TCR came from a woman aged 18-29 years in good health. The material sequenced was memory (CD45RO+) T cells sorted from blood. The chain employs TRBV7-9 and TRBJ2-7, with no clear D. The CDR3 nucleotides are TGTGCCAGCAGCTTAGAGAACTACGAGCAGTACTTC. This sequence encodes CASSLENYEQYF. The full variable domain, in which reference TRBV7-9 and TRBJ2-7 provide the parts outside the CDR3, is DTGVSQNPRHKITKRGQNVTFRCDPISEHNRLYWYRQTLGQGPEFLTYFQNEAQLEKSRLLSDRFSAERPKGSFSTLEIQRTEQGDSAMYLCASSLENYEQYFGPGTRLTVT.